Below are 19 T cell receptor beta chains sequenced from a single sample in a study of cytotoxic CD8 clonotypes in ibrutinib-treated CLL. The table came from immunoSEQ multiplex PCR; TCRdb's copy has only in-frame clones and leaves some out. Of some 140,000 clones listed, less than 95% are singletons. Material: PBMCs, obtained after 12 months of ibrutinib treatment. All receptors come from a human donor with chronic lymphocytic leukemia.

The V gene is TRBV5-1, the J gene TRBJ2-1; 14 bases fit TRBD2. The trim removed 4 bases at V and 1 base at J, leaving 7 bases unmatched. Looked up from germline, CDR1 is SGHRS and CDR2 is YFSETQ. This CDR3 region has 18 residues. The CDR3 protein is CASSLGLAGVMSYNEQFF. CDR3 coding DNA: TGCGCCAGCAGCCTGGGACTAGCGGGGGTAATGTCCTACAATGAGCAGTTCTTC.

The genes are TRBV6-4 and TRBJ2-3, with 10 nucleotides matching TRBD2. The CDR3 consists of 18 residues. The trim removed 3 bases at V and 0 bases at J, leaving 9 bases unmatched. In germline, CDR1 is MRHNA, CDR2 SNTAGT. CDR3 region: CASSEFPSGGLSTDTQYF. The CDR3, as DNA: TGTGCCAGCAGTGAATTCCCTAGCGGGGGCCTGAGCACAGATACGCAGTATTTT.

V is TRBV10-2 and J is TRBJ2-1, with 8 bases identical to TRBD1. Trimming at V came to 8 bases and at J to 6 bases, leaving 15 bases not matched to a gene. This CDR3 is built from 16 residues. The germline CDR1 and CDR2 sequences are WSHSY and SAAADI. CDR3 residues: CASDPGGAGGSNEQFF. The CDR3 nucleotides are TGCGCCAGCGACCCAGGGGGCGCCGGGGGAAGCAATGAGCAGTTCTTC.

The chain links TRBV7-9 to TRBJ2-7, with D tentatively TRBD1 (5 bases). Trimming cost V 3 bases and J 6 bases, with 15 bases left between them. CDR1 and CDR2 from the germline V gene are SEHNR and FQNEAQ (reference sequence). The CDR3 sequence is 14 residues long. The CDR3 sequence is CASSFVSGNGEQYF. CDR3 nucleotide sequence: TGTGCCAGCAGCTTTGTTTCAGGGAACGGCGAGCAGTACTTC.

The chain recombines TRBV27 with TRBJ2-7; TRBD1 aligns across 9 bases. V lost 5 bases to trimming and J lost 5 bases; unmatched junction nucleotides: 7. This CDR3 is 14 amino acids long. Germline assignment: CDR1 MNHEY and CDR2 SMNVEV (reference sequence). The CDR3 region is CASSQDRGSNEQYF. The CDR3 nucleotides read TGTGCCAGCAGTCAGGACAGGGGATCGAACGAGCAGTACTTC.

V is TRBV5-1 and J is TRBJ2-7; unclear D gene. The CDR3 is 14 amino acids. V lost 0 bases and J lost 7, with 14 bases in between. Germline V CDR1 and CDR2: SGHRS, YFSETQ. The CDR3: CASSLGPPVGEQYF. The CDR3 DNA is TGCGCCAGCAGCTTGGGTCCGCCGGTGGGGGAGCAGTACTTC.

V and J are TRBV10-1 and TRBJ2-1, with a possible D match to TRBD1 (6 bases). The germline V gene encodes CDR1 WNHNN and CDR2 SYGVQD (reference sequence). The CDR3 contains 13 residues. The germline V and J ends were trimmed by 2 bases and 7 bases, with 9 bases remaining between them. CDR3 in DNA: TGCGCCAGCAGTGAGCAGGGGCAGAATGAGCAGTTCTTC. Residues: CASSEQGQNEQFF.

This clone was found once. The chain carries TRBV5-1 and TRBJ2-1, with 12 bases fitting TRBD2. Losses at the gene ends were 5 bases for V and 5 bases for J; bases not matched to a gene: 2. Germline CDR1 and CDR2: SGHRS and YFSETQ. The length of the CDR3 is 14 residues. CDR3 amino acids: CASRGTSGHNEQFF. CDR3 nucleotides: TGCGCCAGCAGAGGGACTAGCGGGCACAATGAGCAGTTCTTC.

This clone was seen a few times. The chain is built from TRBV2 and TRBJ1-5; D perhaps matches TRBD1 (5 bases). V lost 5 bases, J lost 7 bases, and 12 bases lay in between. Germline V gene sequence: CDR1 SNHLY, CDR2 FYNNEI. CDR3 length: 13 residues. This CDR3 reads CASSQGPEQPQHF. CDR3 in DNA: TGTGCCAGCAGTCAGGGACCGGAGCAGCCCCAGCATTTT. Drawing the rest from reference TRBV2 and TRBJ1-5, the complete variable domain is EPEVTQTPSHQVTQMGQEVILRCVPISNHLYFYWYRQILGQKVEFLVSFYNNEISEKSEIFDDQFSVERPDGSNFTLKIRSTKLEDSAMYFCASSQGPEQPQHFGDGTRLSIL.

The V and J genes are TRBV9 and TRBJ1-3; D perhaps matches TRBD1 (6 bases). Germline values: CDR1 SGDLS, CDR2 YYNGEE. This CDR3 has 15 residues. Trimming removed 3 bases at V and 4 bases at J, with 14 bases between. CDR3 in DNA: TGTGCCAGCAGCGCCTCCGGGACAACCGGAAACACCATATATTTT. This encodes CASSASGTTGNTIYF. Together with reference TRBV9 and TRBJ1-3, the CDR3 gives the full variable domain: DSGVTQTPKHLITATGQRVTLRCSPRSGDLSVYWYQQSLDQGLQFLIQYYNGEERAKGNILERFSAQQFPDLHSELNLSSLELGDSALYFCASSASGTTGNTIYFGEGSWLTVV.

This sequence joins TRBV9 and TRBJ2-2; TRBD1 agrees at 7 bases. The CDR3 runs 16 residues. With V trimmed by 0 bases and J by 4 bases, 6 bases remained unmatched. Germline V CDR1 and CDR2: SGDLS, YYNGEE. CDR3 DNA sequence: TGTGCCAGCAGCGTAGCTGTAGGGGGCAGCACCGGGGAGCTGTTTTTT. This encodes CASSVAVGGSTGELFF.

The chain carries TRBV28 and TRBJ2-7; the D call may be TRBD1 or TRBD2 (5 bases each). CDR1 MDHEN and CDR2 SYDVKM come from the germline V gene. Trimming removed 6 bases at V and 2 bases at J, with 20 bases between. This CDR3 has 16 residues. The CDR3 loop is CASSRPSGLSPYEQYF. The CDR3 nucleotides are TGTGCCAGCAGCCGACCCTCGGGGCTTTCCCCCTACGAGCAGTACTTC. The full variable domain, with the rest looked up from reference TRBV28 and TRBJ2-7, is DVKVTQSSRYLVKRTGEKVFLECVQDMDHENMFWYRQDPGLGLRLIYFSYDVKMKEKGDIPEGYSVSREKKERFSLILESASTNQTSMYLCASSRPSGLSPYEQYFGPGTRLTVT.

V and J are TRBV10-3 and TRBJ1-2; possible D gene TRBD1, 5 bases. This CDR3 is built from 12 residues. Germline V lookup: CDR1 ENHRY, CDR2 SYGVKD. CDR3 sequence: CANRDQKDGYTF. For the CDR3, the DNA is TGTGCTAACCGGGACCAAAAGGATGGCTACACCTTC.

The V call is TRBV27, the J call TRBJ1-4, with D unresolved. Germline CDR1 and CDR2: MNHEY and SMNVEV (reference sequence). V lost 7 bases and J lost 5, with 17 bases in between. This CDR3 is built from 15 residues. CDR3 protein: CASNWGGRPNEKLFF. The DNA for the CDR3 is TGTGCCAGCAATTGGGGTGGCAGACCAAATGAAAAACTGTTTTTT.

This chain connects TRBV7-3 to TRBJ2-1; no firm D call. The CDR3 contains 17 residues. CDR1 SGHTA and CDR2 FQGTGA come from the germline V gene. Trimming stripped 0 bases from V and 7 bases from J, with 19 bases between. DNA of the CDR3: TGTGCCAGCAGCTTAACGCCCGGAGCAGCCTTATTAAATGAGCAGTTCTTC. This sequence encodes CASSLTPGAALLNEQFF.

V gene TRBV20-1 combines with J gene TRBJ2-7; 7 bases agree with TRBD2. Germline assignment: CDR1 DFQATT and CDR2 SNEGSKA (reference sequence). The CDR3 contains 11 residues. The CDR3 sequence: CGWGRAYEQYF. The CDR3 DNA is TGCGGGTGGGGGAGGGCCTACGAGCAGTACTTC.

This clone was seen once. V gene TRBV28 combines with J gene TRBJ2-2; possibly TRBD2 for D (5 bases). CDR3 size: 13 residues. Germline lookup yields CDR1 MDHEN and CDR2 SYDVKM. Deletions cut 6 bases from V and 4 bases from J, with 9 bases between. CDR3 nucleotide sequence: TGTGCCAGCAGCTCCGGACTCACCGGGGAGCTGTTTTTT. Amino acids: CASSSGLTGELFF.

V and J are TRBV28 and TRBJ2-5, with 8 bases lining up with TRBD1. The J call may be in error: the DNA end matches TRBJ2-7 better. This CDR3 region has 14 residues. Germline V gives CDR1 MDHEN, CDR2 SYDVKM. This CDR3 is CASLAGNRGYEQYF. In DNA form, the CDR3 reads TGTGCCAGCCTCGCGGGAAACAGGGGGTACGAGCAGTACTTC.

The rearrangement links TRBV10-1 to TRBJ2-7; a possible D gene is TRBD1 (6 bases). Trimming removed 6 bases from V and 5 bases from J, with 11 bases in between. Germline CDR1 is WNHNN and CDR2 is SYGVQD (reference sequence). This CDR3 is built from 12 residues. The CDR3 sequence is CASSRGFHEQYF. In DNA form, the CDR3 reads TGCGCCAGCAGCAGGGGTTTCCACGAGCAGTACTTC.